One T cell receptor beta chain is described in this entry. Its target is unknown. The data originate from a study of OX40 agonist ivuxolimab in advanced cancers. Background on the study: While on treatment, patients had intravenous ivuxolimab at 0.01 to 10 mg/kg every 2 weeks. Three partial responders included one hepatocellular carcinoma patient and two cutaneous melanoma patients. Broader study findings: CD4+ and CD8+ blood T cells expanded clonally by week 6 at 0.1 to 3.0 mg/kg. Determination of antigen specificity was not performed for the expanded peripheral T cells.

Data came from immunoSEQ multiplex PCR; TCRdb stores just in-frame clones and leaves some out. This table has under 70,000 clones, 80% to 90% appearing once. CDR1 and CDR2 from the germline V gene are SEHNR and FQNEAQ (reference sequence). Trimming took 5 bases from V and 4 from J, leaving 11 bases between them. The CDR3 has 13 amino acids. The receptor was derived from an adult with an advanced solid tumor such as melanoma, head and neck, liver or kidney cancer. The specimen was CD4+ or CD8+ T cells sorted from blood, collected in a trial of the OX40 agonist ivuxolimab. The V gene is TRBV7-9, the J gene TRBJ2-5; weak D call: TRBD2 (5 bases). The CDR3 loop is CASSAPSTETQYF. The CDR3 region has the DNA TGTGCCAGCAGCGCCCCTAGCACAGAGACCCAGTACTTC.